This T cell receptor (beta chain) came from a study of regulatory T cells in long-lasting Graves disease. Across the whole study: The antithyroid drugs taken by newly diagnosed Graves' patients had been used for under 3 months. Overall study findings and caveats: Sample size, which was small, may have reduced accuracy.

The CDR3 covers 13 residues. Germline CDR1 reads SGHTA; CDR2 reads FQGTGA. Trimming cost V 0 bases and J 8 bases, with 8 bases left between them. This sample's time point: newly diagnosed GD, antithyroid drugs for less than 3 months. The TCR library was prepared using RNA isolated from PBMCs. Arm-PCR of CDR3 regions and iRepertoire HTBI primers were used to build TCR beta libraries. The authors' processing: The samples yielded 62 TRBV and approximately 15 TRBJ segments. TCRdb fed the multiplex PCR reads into MiXCR, producing one record per CDR3 protein. TCRdb's processing, not the study's, gives the V and J calls here. This sample carries some 250,000 distinct CDR3 sequences, 20% to 25% of them seen once, and the ten largest clones take about 14%. This clonotype was detected ten times or more. Its antigen is currently unknown.

The receptor's source is a female donor with Graves disease. Sample: peripheral blood mononuclear cells (PBMCs), taken at new diagnosis, from a patient treated with antithyroid drugs. The gene calls are TRBV7-3 and TRBJ2-1; D is undetermined. The CDR3 loop reads CASSLTIGDEQFF. CDR3 sequence (DNA): TGTGCCAGCAGCTTAACGATAGGCGATGAGCAGTTCTTC.